This T cell receptor beta chain was retrieved from a study of T cell changes during pregnancy in multiple sclerosis. Germline-derived CDR1 and CDR2 are SGDLS and YYNGEE. Trimming took 0 bases from V and 5 from J; bases not matched to a gene: 6. This CDR3 has 15 amino acids. Profiling relied on immunoSEQ multiplex PCR, and the TCRdb table lists in-frame clones only, not all of them. The sample carries 37,000 or so clones, about nine tenths recorded once. This clone occurred a few times. This receptor was obtained from a female donor with multiple sclerosis, enrolled in a pregnancy study. J is TRBJ2-5 and V is TRBV9; 8 bases are shared with TRBD2. Sequenced material: CD4+ T cells from peripheral blood mononuclear cells, taken before pregnancy. DNA of the CDR3: TGTGCCAGCAGCGTAGCGGGAGGGCCGGGGGAGACCCAGTACTTC. This encodes CASSVAGGPGETQYF.